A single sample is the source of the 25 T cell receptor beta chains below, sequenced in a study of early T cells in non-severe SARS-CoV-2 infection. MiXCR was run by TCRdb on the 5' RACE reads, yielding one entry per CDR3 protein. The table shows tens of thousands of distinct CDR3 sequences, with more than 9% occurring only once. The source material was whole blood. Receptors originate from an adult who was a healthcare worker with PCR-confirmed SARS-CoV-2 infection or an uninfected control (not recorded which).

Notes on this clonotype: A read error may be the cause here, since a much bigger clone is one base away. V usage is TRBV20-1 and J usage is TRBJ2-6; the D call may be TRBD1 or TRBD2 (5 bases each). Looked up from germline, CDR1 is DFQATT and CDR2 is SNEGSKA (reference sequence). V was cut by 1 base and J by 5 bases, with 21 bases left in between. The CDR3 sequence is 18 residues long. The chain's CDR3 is CSARVPPGRGSRANVLTF. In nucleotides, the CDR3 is TGCAGTGCTAGAGTCCCTCCGGGGCGAGGTTCAAGGGCCAACGTCCTGACTTTC.

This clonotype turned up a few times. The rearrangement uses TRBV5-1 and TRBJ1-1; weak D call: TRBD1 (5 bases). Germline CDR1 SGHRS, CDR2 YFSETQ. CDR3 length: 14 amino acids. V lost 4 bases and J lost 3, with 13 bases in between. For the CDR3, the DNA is TGCGCCAGCAGCCCGCTCCGGGGGGACACTGAAGCTTTCTTT. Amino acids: CASSPLRGDTEAFF.

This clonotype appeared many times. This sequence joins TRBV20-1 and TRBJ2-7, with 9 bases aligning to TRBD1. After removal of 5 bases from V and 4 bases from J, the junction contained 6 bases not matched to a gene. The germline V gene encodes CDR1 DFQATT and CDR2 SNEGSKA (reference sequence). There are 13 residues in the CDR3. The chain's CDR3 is CSALGQGRYEQYF. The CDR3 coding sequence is TGCAGTGCTCTCGGACAGGGGAGGTACGAGCAGTACTTC.

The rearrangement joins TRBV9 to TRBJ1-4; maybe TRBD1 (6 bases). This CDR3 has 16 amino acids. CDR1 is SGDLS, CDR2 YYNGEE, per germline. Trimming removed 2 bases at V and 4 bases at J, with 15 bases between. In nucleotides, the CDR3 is TGTGCCAGCAGCGTCCACTCCGGGGGCGATAATGAAAAACTGTTTTTT. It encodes CASSVHSGGDNEKLFF.

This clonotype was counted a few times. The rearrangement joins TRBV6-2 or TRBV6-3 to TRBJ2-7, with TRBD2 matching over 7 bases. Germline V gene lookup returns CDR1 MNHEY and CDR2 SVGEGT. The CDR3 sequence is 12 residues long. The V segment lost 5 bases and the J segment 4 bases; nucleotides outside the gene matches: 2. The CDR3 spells CASSGLDYEQYF. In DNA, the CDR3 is TGTGCCAGCAGTGGACTAGATTACGAGCAGTACTTC.

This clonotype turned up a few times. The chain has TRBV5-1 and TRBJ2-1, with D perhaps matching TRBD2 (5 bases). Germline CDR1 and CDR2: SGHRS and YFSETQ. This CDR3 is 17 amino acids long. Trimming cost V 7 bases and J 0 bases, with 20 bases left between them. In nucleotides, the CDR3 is TGCGCCAGCCGCCCCGCGGGCGGAGCCCTCTCCTACAATGAGCAGTTCTTC. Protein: CASRPAGGALSYNEQFF.

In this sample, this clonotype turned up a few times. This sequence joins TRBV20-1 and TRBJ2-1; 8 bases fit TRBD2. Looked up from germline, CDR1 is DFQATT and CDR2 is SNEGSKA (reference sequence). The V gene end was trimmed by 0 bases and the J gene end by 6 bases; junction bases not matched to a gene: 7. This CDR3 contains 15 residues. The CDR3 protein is CSARDLVAGTNEQFF. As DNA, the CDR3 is TGCAGTGCTAGAGATTTGGTAGCGGGGACCAATGAGCAGTTCTTC.

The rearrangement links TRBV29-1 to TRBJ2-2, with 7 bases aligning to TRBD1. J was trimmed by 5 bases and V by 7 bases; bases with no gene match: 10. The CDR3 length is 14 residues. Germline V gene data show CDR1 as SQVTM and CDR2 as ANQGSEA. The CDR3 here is CSATGVPTTGELFF. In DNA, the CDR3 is TGCAGCGCTACAGGGGTCCCAACTACCGGGGAGCTGTTTTTT.

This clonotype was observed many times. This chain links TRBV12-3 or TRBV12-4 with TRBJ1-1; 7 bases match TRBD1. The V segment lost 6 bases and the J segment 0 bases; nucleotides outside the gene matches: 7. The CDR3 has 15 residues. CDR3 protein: CASRKPGQMNTEAFF. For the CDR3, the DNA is TGTGCCAGCAGGAAACCGGGACAGATGAACACTGAAGCTTTCTTT.

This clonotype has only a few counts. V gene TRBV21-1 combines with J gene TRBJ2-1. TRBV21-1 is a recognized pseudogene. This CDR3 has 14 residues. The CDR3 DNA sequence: TGTGCCAGCAGCAGCGGACCCAGGAGCCATGAGCAGTTCTTC. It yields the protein CASSSGPRSHEQFF.

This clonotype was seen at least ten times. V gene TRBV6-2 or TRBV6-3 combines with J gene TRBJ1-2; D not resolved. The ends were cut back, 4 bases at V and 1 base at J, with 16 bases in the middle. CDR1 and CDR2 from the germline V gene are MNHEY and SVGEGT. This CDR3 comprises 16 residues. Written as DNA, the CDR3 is TGTGCCAGCAGTTCCCGGGCCGCAGCCGGTAACTATGGCTACACCTTC. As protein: CASSSRAAAGNYGYTF.

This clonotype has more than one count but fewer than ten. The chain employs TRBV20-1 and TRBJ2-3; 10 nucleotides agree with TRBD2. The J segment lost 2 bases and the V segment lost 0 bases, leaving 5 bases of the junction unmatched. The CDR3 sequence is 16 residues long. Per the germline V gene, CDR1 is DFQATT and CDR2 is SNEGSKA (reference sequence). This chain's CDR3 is CSARDPSGSFTDTQYF. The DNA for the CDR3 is TGCAGTGCTAGAGATCCTAGCGGGAGTTTCACAGATACGCAGTATTTT.

The CDR3 DNA reads as TGTGCCAGCAGCTCCGAAGGTGGCACTGAAGCTTTCTTT. Its protein product is CASSSEGGTEAFF. The chain employs TRBV7-8 and TRBJ1-1; D unclear. Germline-derived CDR1 and CDR2 are SGHVS and FQNEAQ. The CDR3 is 13 residues long. The V gene lost 4 bases and the J gene lost 4 bases, with 10 bases spanning the gap.

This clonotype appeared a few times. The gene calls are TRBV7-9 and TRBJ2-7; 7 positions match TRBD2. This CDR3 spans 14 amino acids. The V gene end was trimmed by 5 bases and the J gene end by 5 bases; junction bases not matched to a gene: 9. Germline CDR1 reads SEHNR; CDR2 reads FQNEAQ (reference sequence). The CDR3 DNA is TGTGCCAGCAGCCCGTCCGGGGGGAGCAACGAGCAGTACTTC. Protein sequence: CASSPSGGSNEQYF.

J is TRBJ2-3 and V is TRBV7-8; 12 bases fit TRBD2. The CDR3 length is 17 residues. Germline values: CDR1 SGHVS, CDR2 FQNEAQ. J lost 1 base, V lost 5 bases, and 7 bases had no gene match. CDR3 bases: TGTGCCAGCAGCCTATCCCGACTAGCGGGAGGCACAGATACGCAGTATTTT. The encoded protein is CASSLSRLAGGTDTQYF.

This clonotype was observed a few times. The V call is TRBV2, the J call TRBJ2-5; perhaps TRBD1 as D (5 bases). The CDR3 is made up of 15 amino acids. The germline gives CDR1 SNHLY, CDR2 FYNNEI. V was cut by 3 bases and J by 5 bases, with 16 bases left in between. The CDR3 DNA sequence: TGTGCCAGCAGTGATCAGGGCGCTGGTAGGGAGACCCAGTACTTC. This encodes CASSDQGAGRETQYF.

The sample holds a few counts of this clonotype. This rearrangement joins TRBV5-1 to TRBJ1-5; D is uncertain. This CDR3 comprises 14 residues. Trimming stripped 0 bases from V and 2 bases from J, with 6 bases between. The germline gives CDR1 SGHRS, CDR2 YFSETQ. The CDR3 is CASSLEVGNQPQHF. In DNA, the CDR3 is TGCGCCAGCAGCTTGGAGGTGGGCAATCAGCCCCAGCATTTT.

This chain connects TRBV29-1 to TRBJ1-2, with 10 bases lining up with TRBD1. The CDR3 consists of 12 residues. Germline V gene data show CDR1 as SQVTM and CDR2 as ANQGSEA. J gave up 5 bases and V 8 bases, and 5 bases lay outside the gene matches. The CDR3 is CSYGQGDYGYTF. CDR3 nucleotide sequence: TGCAGCTACGGACAGGGGGATTATGGCTACACCTTC. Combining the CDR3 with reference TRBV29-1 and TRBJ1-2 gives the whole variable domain SAVISQKPSRDICQRGTSLTIQCQVDSQVTMMFWYRQQPGQSLTLIATANQGSEATYESGFVIDKFPISRPNLTFSTLTVSNMSPEDSSIYLCSYGQGDYGYTFGSGTRLTVV.

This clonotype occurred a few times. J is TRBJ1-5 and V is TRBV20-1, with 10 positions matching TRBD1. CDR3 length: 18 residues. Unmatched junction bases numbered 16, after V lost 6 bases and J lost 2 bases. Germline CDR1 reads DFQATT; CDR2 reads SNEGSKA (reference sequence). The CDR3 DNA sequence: TGCAGTGCCCAAAACCTAAGGGGGACAGGGGTGGGCAATCAGCCCCAGCATTTT. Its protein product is CSAQNLRGTGVGNQPQHF.

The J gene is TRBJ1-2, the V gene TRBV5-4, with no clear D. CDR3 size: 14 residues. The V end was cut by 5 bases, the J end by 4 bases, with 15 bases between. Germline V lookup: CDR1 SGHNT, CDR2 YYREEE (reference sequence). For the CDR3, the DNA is TGTGCCAGCAGTTTTGACCGGGCTACCTATGGCTACACCTTC. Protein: CASSFDRATYGYTF.

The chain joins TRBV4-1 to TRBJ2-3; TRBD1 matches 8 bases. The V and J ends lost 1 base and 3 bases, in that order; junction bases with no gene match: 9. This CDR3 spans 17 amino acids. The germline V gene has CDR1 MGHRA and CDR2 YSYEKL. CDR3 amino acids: CASSQGQGQIETDTQYF. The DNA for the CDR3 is TGCGCCAGCAGCCAAGGACAGGGGCAAATTGAAACAGATACGCAGTATTTT.

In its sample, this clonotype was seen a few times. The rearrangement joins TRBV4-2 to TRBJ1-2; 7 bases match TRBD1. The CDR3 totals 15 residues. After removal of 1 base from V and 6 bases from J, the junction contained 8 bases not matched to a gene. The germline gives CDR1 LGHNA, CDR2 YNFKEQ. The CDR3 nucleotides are TGTGCCAGCAGCCAAGCCTCTAGGGGGCCTGATGGCTACACCTTC. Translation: CASSQASRGPDGYTF.

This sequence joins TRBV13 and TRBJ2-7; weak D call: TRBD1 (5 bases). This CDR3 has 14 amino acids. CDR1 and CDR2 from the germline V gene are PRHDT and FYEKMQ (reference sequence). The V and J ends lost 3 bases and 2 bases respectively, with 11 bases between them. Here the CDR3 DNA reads TGTGCCAGCAGCTTCAATCAGGGCCCCTACGAGCAGTACTTC. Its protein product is CASSFNQGPYEQYF. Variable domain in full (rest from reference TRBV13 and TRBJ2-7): AAGVIQSPRHLIKEKRETATLKCYPIPRHDTVYWYQQGPGQDPQFLISFYEKMQSDKGSIPDRFSAQQFSDYHSELNMSSLELGDSALYFCASSFNQGPYEQYFGPGTRLTVT.

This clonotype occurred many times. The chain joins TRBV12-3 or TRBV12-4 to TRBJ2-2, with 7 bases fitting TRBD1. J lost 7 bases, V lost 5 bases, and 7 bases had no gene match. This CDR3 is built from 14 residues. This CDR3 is CASSTQGRVGELFF. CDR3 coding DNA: TGTGCCAGCAGTACACAGGGGCGCGTCGGGGAGCTGTTTTTT.

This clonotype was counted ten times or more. The CDR3 region has the DNA TGTGCCAGCAGTTCCATTAACTATGGCTACACCTTC. Translating it yields CASSSINYGYTF. The J gene is TRBJ1-2, the V gene TRBV12-3 or TRBV12-4; D remains unclear. V was trimmed by 4 bases and J by 1 base, leaving 4 bases between them. The CDR3 totals 12 residues.